This T cell receptor (beta chain) was captured by sequencing in a study of beta chain features in type 1 diabetes. General study results and limits: Reads derived from cDNA could over-represent cells showing high TCR expression. With patients and controls alike, PCR might favor shorter templates to an equal degree. The study found moderately but significantly shorter TCRB CDR3s in all four CD4+ subsets of Type 1 diabetes patients.

Each of the CD4+ naive, central memory, regulatory and stem cell-like memory populations was sorted via CD45RO/CCR7/CD25/CD127/CD95/CD27. V was shortened by 0 bases and J by 4 bases, with 7 bases between the two germline ends. The CDR3 totals 13 residues. In germline, CDR1 is SGHNT, CDR2 YENEEA. The authors reverse transcribed all of the isolated RNA, so sequencing captured expressed TCRB transcripts. Data came from immunoSEQ multiplex PCR; TCRdb stores just in-frame clones and leaves some out. The sample includes roughly 180,000 clones, 6.5% to 8.5% of them seen just once. This clone came up a few times. What it recognizes is unknown.

This receptor was obtained from a man between 18 and 35 years old with type 1 diabetes. The sample taken for sequencing was central memory CD4+ T cells from blood. The chain joins TRBV11-3 to TRBJ2-7; maybe TRBD1 (6 bases). The CDR3 region is CASSLEGGYEQYF. The CDR3 DNA reads TGTGCCAGCAGCTTAGAAGGGGGATACGAGCAGTACTTC.